The rows below give T cell receptor beta chains drawn from one sample of a study of blood T cell repertoires in COVID-19. The repertoire was sequenced with immunoSEQ multiplex PCR; TCRdb's copy has only in-frame clones and lacks some. Here the sample spans approximately 300,000 clones, approximately 85% being singletons. Material for sequencing was peripheral blood. Every receptor here comes from a woman in her fifties or sixties with acute or convalescent COVID-19. Both conserved end residues are part of each CDR3. A D gene is named only where the DNA matches it firmly. Clone size is stated in some rows and not others, as once, few, many or a class when expanded.

j_call clone_size d_call v_call cdr3_aa cdr3_nt
TRBJ2-2 once . TRBV5-1 CASSPRARGEAGELFF TGCGCCAGCAGCCCCCGGGCCAGGGGGGAAGCCGGGGAGCTGTTTTTT
TRBJ2-2 . . TRBV7-2 CASSSLTGRTGELFF TGTGCCAGCAGCTCGCTGACAGGGAGGACCGGGGAGCTGTTTTTT
TRBJ2-7 . TRBD1 TRBV5-1 CASGETGVYEQYF TGCGCCAGCGGCGAGACAGGGGTCTACGAGCAGTACTTC
TRBJ1-6 few TRBD1 TRBV27 CASSFLTGGLYNSPLHF TGTGCCAGCAGTTTCCTCACAGGGGGTCTCTATAATTCACCCCTCCACTTT
TRBJ2-7 few . TRBV12-3/TRBV12-4 CASKAGSYEQYF TGTGCCAGCAAGGCGGGCTCCTACGAGCAGTACTTC
TRBJ2-5 once TRBD2 TRBV9 CASSVGGLAGVLETQYF TGTGCCAGCAGCGTAGGGGGACTAGCGGGAGTTTTAGAGACCCAGTACTTC
TRBJ1-3 . . TRBV7-9 CASSQSGPSGNTIYF TGTGCCAGCAGCCAATCAGGTCCCTCTGGAAACACCATATATTTT
TRBJ2-3 . TRBD1 TRBV11-1 CASSFRGPSTDTQYF TGTGCCAGCAGCTTCAGGGGGCCGAGCACAGATACGCAGTATTTT
TRBJ2-3 . TRBD2 TRBV2 CASILLGLAGTDTQYF TGTGCCAGCATCCTCCTGGGACTAGCGGGCACAGATACGCAGTATTTT
TRBJ2-5 . TRBD2 TRBV14 CASSQGASGTYQETQYF TGTGCCAGCAGCCAAGGGGCCAGCGGGACCTACCAAGAGACCCAGTACTTC
TRBJ2-1 . TRBD2 TRBV28 CASSLWAGVSYNEQFF TGTGCCAGCAGTTTATGGGCGGGGGTCTCCTACAATGAGCAGTTCTTC
TRBJ2-7 . . TRBV5-1 CASSRRENEQYF TGCGCCAGCAGCAGGCGGGAAAACGAGCAGTACTTC
TRBJ2-1 . TRBD2 TRBV19 CASSIQWASGSNEQFF TGTGCCAGTAGTATCCAATGGGCTAGCGGGAGTAATGAGCAGTTCTTC
TRBJ2-1 . TRBD2 TRBV5-1 CASSIGTSGYNEQFF TGCGCCAGCAGCATCGGGACTAGCGGCTACAATGAGCAGTTCTTC
TRBJ1-2 . . TRBV29-1 CSAGRDSGYTF TGCAGCGCTGGGAGGGATAGCGGCTACACCTTC
TRBJ2-5 few TRBD2 TRBV7-3 CASSRTSGTQYF TGTGCCAGCAGCAGGACTAGCGGGACCCAGTACTTC
TRBJ2-7 . . TRBV27 CASRRGSYEQYF TGTGCCAGCAGAAGGGGGTCCTACGAGCAGTACTTC
TRBJ1-2 . . TRBV28 CASNAPGYNYGYTF TGTGCCAGTAACGCACCGGGTTATAACTATGGCTACACCTTC
TRBJ2-7 . . TRBV2 CASKFGATYEQYF TGTGCCAGCAAATTTGGGGCCACCTACGAGCAGTACTTC
TRBJ2-3 . . TRBV19 CASRTGVVQYF TGTGCCAGTAGGACGGGAGTCGTGCAGTATTTT
TRBJ2-5 . . TRBV7-2 CASSLDRQETQYF TGTGCCAGCAGCTTAGATAGACAAGAGACCCAGTACTTC
TRBJ2-7 . TRBD1 TRBV28 CASSPGGPYEQYF TGTGCCAGCTCACCAGGGGGTCCCTACGAGCAGTACTTC
TRBJ1-4 few . TRBV18 CASSRSGGLNEKLFF TGTGCCAGCTCGCGCTCCGGGGGGCTTAATGAAAAACTGTTTTTT
TRBJ2-7 . . TRBV19 CASSMSAGSYEQYF TGTGCCAGTAGTATGTCGGCAGGTTCCTACGAGCAGTACTTC
TRBJ1-2 once . TRBV9 CASSRDYGYTF TGTGCCAGCAGCAGAGATTATGGCTACACCTTC
TRBJ2-1 . . TRBV30 CAWSGGGYSYNEQFF TGTGCCTGGAGTGGAGGGGGATATTCCTACAATGAGCAGTTCTTC
TRBJ2-1 . TRBD1 TRBV6-4 CASSVGTDYNEQFF TGTGCCAGCAGTGTTGGGACAGACTACAATGAGCAGTTCTTC
TRBJ1-2 . TRBD1 TRBV28 CASSLADRGSGYTF TGTGCCAGCAGTTTAGCAGACAGGGGAAGTGGCTACACCTTC
TRBJ2-3 . TRBD2 TRBV11-2 CASSYTSGTDTQYF TGTGCCAGCAGTTATACTAGCGGCACAGATACGCAGTATTTT
TRBJ2-1 . TRBD2 TRBV7-3 CASSLLAGSSYNEQFF TGTGCCAGCAGCTTACTAGCGGGGAGCTCCTACAATGAGCAGTTCTTC
TRBJ2-1 . TRBD2 TRBV4-3 CASSQVLAGGLQFF TGCGCCAGCAGCCAAGTCCTAGCGGGAGGGTTGCAGTTCTTC
TRBJ1-3 . . TRBV9 CASSVATDRSGNTIYF TGTGCCAGCAGCGTAGCTACTGATCGCTCTGGAAACACCATATATTTT
TRBJ2-7 . TRBD1 TRBV27 CASSNPGQGGYEQYF TGTGCCAGCAGTAACCCGGGACAGGGTGGTTACGAGCAGTACTTC
TRBJ1-1 . TRBD1 TRBV15 CATSSGDRGTEAFF TGTGCCACCAGCAGTGGGGACAGGGGGACTGAAGCTTTCTTT
TRBJ2-5 . . TRBV18 CASSPPASQETQYF TGTGCCAGCTCACCACCGGCATCCCAAGAGACCCAGTACTTC
TRBJ1-1 . TRBD1 TRBV7-3 CASSRQGITEAFF TGTGCCAGCAGCAGACAGGGGATCACTGAAGCTTTCTTT
TRBJ2-7 . . TRBV10-3 CAISVQTAYEQYF TGTGCCATCAGTGTCCAGACAGCCTACGAGCAGTACTTC